This TCR beta chain was profiled in a study of blood T cell repertoires in COVID-19. This clone was counted a single time. The germline V and J ends were trimmed by 6 bases and 6 bases, with 6 bases remaining between them. The CDR3 runs to 12 residues. Data came from immunoSEQ multiplex PCR; TCRdb stores just in-frame clones and leaves some out. The repertoire has roughly 100,000 clones, 82% of them found once; the top ten carry just over 15%. Sequenced material: peripheral blood. The clonotype was recovered from an elderly woman with acute or convalescent COVID-19. J is TRBJ1-6 and V is TRBV12-3 or TRBV12-4; D is unclear. In DNA, the CDR3 is TGTGCCAGCAGGGAGCTTAATTCACCCCTCCACTTT. This codes for CASRELNSPLHF.